The present T cell receptor (beta chain) was sequenced within a study of blood T cells in healthy people across ages. Study-level information: With template switching, about one barcoded beta molecule was captured per two T cells.

It was with a sample-barcoded 5' primer and a J-beta primer mix that a second PCR of roughly 6 to 11 cycles was run. Every cDNA was tagged by a template-switch adaptor with 12 random nucleotides. TCRdb reprocessed the 5' RACE reads with MiXCR, giving one entry per CDR3 protein. Of around 2 million distinct CDR3 sequences in the sample, roughly 43% were seen once. This clonotype came up many times. Trimming cost V 0 bases and J 7 bases, with 10 bases left between them. The CDR3 sequence is 13 residues long. Germline assignment: CDR1 SGHRS and CDR2 YFSETQ. The chain employs TRBV5-1 and TRBJ1-2, with D tentatively TRBD1 (6 bases). The TCR sequence derives from a human donor in good health. Sequencing was performed on blood. The CDR3 nucleotides are TGCGCCAGCAGCTTGGAGACAGGTAGTGGCTACACCTTC. Translated, it gives CASSLETGSGYTF.